These 20 T cell receptor beta chains share one sample of origin, sequenced in a study of radiation and T cells in renal cell carcinoma. Time point: baseline pretreatment blood. Treatment indicated: 15 Gy SBRT to primary tumor, nephrectomy 4 weeks later. Produced via immunoSEQ multiplex PCR; TCRdb's table is partial and in-frame only. This table has 40,000 to 60,000 clones, 65% to 90% appearing once. Specimen: blood, collected from a patient whose treatment included radiotherapy and nephrectomy. Receptor source: a woman between 65 and 79 years old with renal cell carcinoma.

The V call is TRBV6-1, the J call TRBJ2-3; weak D call: TRBD1 (5 bases). In germline, CDR1 is MNHNS, CDR2 SASEGT. Trimming pared 4 bases from V and 4 bases from J, leaving 12 bases between. This CDR3 is 14 amino acids long. The CDR3 protein is CASSGQGSPDTQYF. The CDR3 nucleotides are TGTGCCAGCAGTGGGCAGGGAAGTCCAGATACGCAGTATTTT.

This sequence joins TRBV6-6 and TRBJ2-3, with D possibly matching TRBD2 (7 bases). The CDR3 is made up of 15 amino acids. In germline, CDR1 is MNHNY, CDR2 SVGAGI (reference sequence). V lost 2 bases to trimming and J lost 3 bases, with 12 bases between them. CDR3 region: CASSYTRGATDTQYF. The DNA for the CDR3 is TGTGCCAGCAGTTACACCCGGGGGGCTACAGATACGCAGTATTTT.

This clone occurred a few times. The same CDR3 also results from other DNA sequences found in this sample. This sequence joins TRBV7-9 and TRBJ2-7; perhaps TRBD2 as D (5 bases). This CDR3 region has 13 residues. V was cut by 3 bases and J by 1 base, with 7 bases left in between. From germline, CDR1 is SEHNR and CDR2 FQNEAQ (reference sequence). CDR3 coding DNA: TGTGCCAGCAGCTTGCCGGGATCCTACGAGCAGTACTTC. This codes for CASSLPGSYEQYF.

The chain uses TRBV4-1 and TRBJ2-5; unclear D gene. TRBJ2-7 explains the end of the DNA better; the J call may be wrong. This CDR3 has 14 residues. Germline-derived CDR1 and CDR2 are MGHRA and YSYEKL. CDR3 in DNA: TGCGCCAGCAGCCAAGACGGCAACTCCTACGAGCAGTACTTC. Translation gives CASSQDGNSYEQYF.

The rearrangement joins TRBV13 to TRBJ2-6; D unresolved. The germline V gene has CDR1 PRHDT and CDR2 FYEKMQ (reference sequence). The CDR3 covers 16 residues. V dropped 0 bases and J dropped 4 bases, with 10 bases sitting between them. CDR3 region: CASSLGMLAGANVLTF. The CDR3 bases are TGTGCCAGCAGCTTAGGGATGCTGGCGGGGGCCAACGTCCTGACTTTC. The entire variable domain, with the rest obtained from reference TRBV13 and TRBJ2-6, is as follows: AAGVIQSPRHLIKEKRETATLKCYPIPRHDTVYWYQQGPGQDPQFLISFYEKMQSDKGSIPDRFSAQQFSDYHSELNMSSLELGDSALYFCASSLGMLAGANVLTFGAGSRLTVL.

J is TRBJ1-2 and V is TRBV4-1; D is ambiguous. This CDR3 is 15 amino acids long. V lost 0 bases and J lost 4, with 12 bases in between. Germline V gives CDR1 MGHRA, CDR2 YSYEKL. The CDR3 bases are TGCGCCAGCAGCCAAGAAATCCGGGGTGGCTATGGCTACACCTTC. Its translation: CASSQEIRGGYGYTF.

The V and J genes are TRBV2 and TRBJ1-4; D call uncertain. V was pared by 5 bases and J by 0 bases, with 7 bases between. The CDR3 sequence is 14 residues long. Germline V gene sequence: CDR1 SNHLY, CDR2 FYNNEI. DNA of the CDR3: TGTGCCAGCAGTTCTCAGGCAACTAATGAAAAACTGTTTTTT. Protein: CASSSQATNEKLFF.

This sequence joins TRBV11-2 and TRBJ2-1, with unresolved D. Trimming shortened V by 3 bases and J by 4 bases, and 7 bases separated the two germline ends. There are 13 residues in the CDR3. Germline-derived CDR1 and CDR2 are SGHAT and FQNNGV. This chain's CDR3 is CASSFAEYNEQFF. Here the CDR3 DNA reads TGTGCCAGCAGCTTTGCAGAATACAATGAGCAGTTCTTC.

The chain is built from TRBV18 and TRBJ1-4; D remains ambiguous. The CDR3 runs 18 residues. The V gene's germline CDR1 is KGHSH and CDR2 LQKENI. The V end was cut by 0 bases, the J end by 1 base, with 15 bases between. CDR3 loop: CASSPPSQREVTNEKLFF. CDR3 DNA: TGTGCCAGCTCACCACCGTCACAAAGAGAAGTAACTAATGAAAAACTGTTTTTT.

The V and J genes are TRBV5-1 and TRBJ1-1; 7 bases line up with TRBD1. Germline values: CDR1 SGHRS, CDR2 YFSETQ. The CDR3 extends over 14 amino acids. The V and J ends lost 3 bases and 3 bases, in that order; junction bases with no gene match: 5. The CDR3 region is CASSWRGQDTEAFF. In DNA, the CDR3 is TGCGCCAGCAGCTGGAGGGGGCAGGACACTGAAGCTTTCTTT.

The CDR3 protein is CASSPGRGGVDEQFF. The CDR3 DNA reads TGCGCCAGCAGCCCAGGGAGGGGGGGTGTGGATGAGCAGTTCTTC. This chain joins TRBV5-1 and TRBJ2-1, with a possible D match to TRBD2 (7 bases). Trimming removed 4 bases from V and 8 bases from J, with 19 bases in between. This CDR3 is 15 amino acids long. Germline CDR1 is SGHRS and CDR2 is YFSETQ.

This chain uses TRBV2 with TRBJ1-3, with a possible D match to TRBD1 (5 bases). The germline gives CDR1 SNHLY, CDR2 FYNNEI. The CDR3 has 15 amino acids. The ends were cut back, 6 bases at V and 2 bases at J, with 14 bases in the middle. CDR3 loop: CASSYRSGTGNTIYF. The CDR3 DNA is TGTGCCAGCAGCTACAGGTCGGGTACTGGAAACACCATATATTTT.

This chain connects TRBV6-1 to TRBJ1-5; no definite D call. From germline, CDR1 is MNHNS and CDR2 SASEGT. The CDR3 covers 13 residues. V was shortened by 6 bases and J by 9 bases, with 15 bases between the two germline ends. Here the CDR3 DNA reads TGTGCCAGCAGCCGAGACCCTATGGGGCCCCAGCATTTT. This gives the protein CASSRDPMGPQHF.

The rearrangement uses TRBV19 and TRBJ2-1; D may be TRBD2 (6 bases). This CDR3 has 14 residues. V lost 6 bases, J lost 10 bases, and 19 bases lay in between. The germline V gene encodes CDR1 LNHDA and CDR2 SQIVND (reference sequence). The DNA of the CDR3 is TGTGCCAGTAGCATACGCCGGGGAGGCGACGAGCAGTTCTTC. The encoded protein is CASSIRRGGDEQFF.

CDR3 residues: CASSLMGDEQYF. The CDR3 DNA sequence: TGTGCCAGCAGTTTAATGGGTGACGAGCAGTACTTC. The chain has TRBV27 and TRBJ2-7; no clear D gene. The CDR3 is 12 residues long. Germline V gene lookup returns CDR1 MNHEY and CDR2 SMNVEV (reference sequence). V dropped 2 bases and J dropped 5 bases, with 7 bases sitting between them.

The chain is built from TRBV6-6 and TRBJ2-5; D is possibly TRBD2 (5 bases). V lost 0 bases, J lost 1 base, and 9 bases lay in between. Germline V gene data show CDR1 as MNHNY and CDR2 as SVGAGI (reference sequence). This CDR3 has 15 amino acids. CDR3 DNA: TGTGCCAGCAGTTACTCCCGGGAACTCCAAGAGACCCAGTACTTC. This gives the protein CASSYSRELQETQYF.

V is TRBV9 and J is TRBJ2-1, with unresolved D. The V end lost 0 bases, the J end lost 5 bases, and 6 bases lay between the germline ends. The CDR3 has 13 residues. CDR1 is SGDLS and CDR2 is YYNGEE in the germline V gene. CDR3 region: CASSVDPNNEQFF. CDR3 in DNA: TGTGCCAGCAGCGTAGACCCCAACAATGAGCAGTTCTTC.

The genes are TRBV30 and TRBJ2-7, with unresolved D. Trimming stripped 0 bases from V and 2 bases from J, with 5 bases between. CDR1 and CDR2 (germline): GTSNPN, SVGIG (reference sequence). This CDR3 is built from 12 residues. The CDR3 DNA follows: TGTGCCTGGAGTGTAGATGCCTACGAGCAGTACTTC. Translated, it gives CAWSVDAYEQYF.

The chain uses TRBV10-3 and TRBJ1-6; no reliable D call. Trimming removed 7 bases at V and 7 bases at J, with 17 bases between. The CDR3 totals 15 residues. Germline lookup yields CDR1 ENHRY and CDR2 SYGVKD. The DNA for the CDR3 is TGTGCCATCAATCCGGACGGGATTAGCAATTCACCCCTCCACTTT. Translating gives CAINPDGISNSPLHF.

The chain links TRBV2 to TRBJ2-7; possibly TRBD2 for D (6 bases). The CDR3 spans 13 residues. V lost 10 bases and J lost 6, with 19 bases in between. CDR1 and CDR2 from the germline V gene are SNHLY and FYNNEI. CDR3 residues: CATRDSKRSEQYF. The CDR3 DNA is TGTGCCACTAGGGACTCCAAGAGGTCCGAGCAGTACTTC. Based on the CDR3 plus reference TRBV2 and TRBJ2-7, the full variable domain is EPEVTQTPSHQVTQMGQEVILRCVPISNHLYFYWYRQILGQKVEFLVSFYNNEISEKSEIFDDQFSVERPDGSNFTLKIRSTKLEDSAMYFCATRDSKRSEQYFGPGTRLTVT.